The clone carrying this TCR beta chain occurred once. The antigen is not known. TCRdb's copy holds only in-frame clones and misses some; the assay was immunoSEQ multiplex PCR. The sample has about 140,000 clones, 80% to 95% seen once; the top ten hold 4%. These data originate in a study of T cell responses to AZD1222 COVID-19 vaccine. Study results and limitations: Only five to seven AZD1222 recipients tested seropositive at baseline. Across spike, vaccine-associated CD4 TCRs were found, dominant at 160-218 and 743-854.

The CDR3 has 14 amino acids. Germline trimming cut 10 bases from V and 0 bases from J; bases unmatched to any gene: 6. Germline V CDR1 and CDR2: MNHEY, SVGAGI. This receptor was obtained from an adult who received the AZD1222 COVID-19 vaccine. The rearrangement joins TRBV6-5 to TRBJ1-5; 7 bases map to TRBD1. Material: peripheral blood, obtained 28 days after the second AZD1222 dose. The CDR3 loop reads CATVTGYSNQPQHF. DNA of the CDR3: TGTGCCACCGTGACAGGGTATAGCAATCAGCCCCAGCATTTT.